This TCR beta chain was recovered during a study of blood T cell repertoires in COVID-19. Turning to the study itself: Material from acute and convalescent COVID-19 was sourced from the United States, Italy and Spain.

Profiling relied on immunoSEQ multiplex PCR, and the TCRdb table lists in-frame clones only, not all of them. The table includes about 130,000 clones, more than 80% detected once. Trimming took off 3 bases at V and 6 bases at J, with 12 bases between the two ends. In germline, CDR1 is LNHDA, CDR2 SQIVND (reference sequence). The CDR3 runs to 14 residues. A Seattle source enrolled patients during active infection and followed them longitudinally. What was sequenced was peripheral blood. This TCR came from a woman older than 75 with COVID-19, enrolled during active disease. The rearrangement uses TRBV19 and TRBJ2-1; no clear D. In nucleotides, the CDR3 is TGTGCCAGTAGTATCCGTGACTCCCGCAATGAGCAGTTCTTC. This gives the protein CASSIRDSRNEQFF.